The 11 T cell receptor beta chains listed next were all sequenced from one sample in a study of identifying expanded T cells in peripheral blood (dated by TCRdb to the late 2010s). Libraries were made using the immunoSEQ multiplex PCR assay. This immuneACCESS table, as held by TCRdb, lists in-frame sequences with V and J called but not all clones. Of the missing ones, under half trace to an unresolved V gene in checked studies; the others have no known cause. The sample table lists about 85,000 clones, 75% to 90% of them with a count of one. The ten largest account for 2.5% to 3% of the sample. Sequencing was done on a sample of blood. Source of these receptors: a person between 18 and 75 years old in good health.

The chain employs TRBV2 and TRBJ2-1; 12 nucleotides match TRBD2. Germline CDR1 reads SNHLY; CDR2 reads FYNNEI. Trimming cost V 6 bases and J 7 bases; bases outside gene matches: 7. CDR3 size: 15 residues. CDR3 amino acids: CASSPGLAGLNEQFF. The DNA of the CDR3 is TGTGCCAGCAGCCCCGGACTAGCGGGGCTAAATGAGCAGTTCTTC.

This chain connects TRBV28 to TRBJ2-1, with 11 bases matching TRBD2. Per the germline V gene, CDR1 is MDHEN and CDR2 is SYDVKM. J was trimmed by 4 bases and V by 8 bases; bases with no gene match: 4. This CDR3 has 14 amino acids. The CDR3 here is CASLAGGLYNEQFF. The CDR3 nucleotides are TGTGCCAGCTTAGCGGGAGGGTTATACAATGAGCAGTTCTTC. Complete variable domain (other parts from reference TRBV28 and TRBJ2-1): DVKVTQSSRYLVKRTGEKVFLECVQDMDHENMFWYRQDPGLGLRLIYFSYDVKMKEKGDIPEGYSVSREKKERFSLILESASTNQTSMYLCASLAGGLYNEQFFGPGTRLTVL.

The chain uses TRBV27 and TRBJ2-5, with 11 bases identical to TRBD2. CDR3 length: 15 residues. After removal of 7 bases from V and 4 bases from J, the junction contained 8 bases not matched to a gene. Germline CDR1 is MNHEY and CDR2 is SMNVEV (reference sequence). CDR3 DNA: TGTGCCAGCATGGTAGCGGGGGGGCGGGGAGAGACCCAGTACTTC. It encodes CASMVAGGRGETQYF.

V and J are TRBV27 and TRBJ2-7; tentative D call: TRBD2 (5 bases). The CDR3 is made up of 15 amino acids. Trimming cost V 0 bases and J 2 bases, with 11 bases left between them. Germline CDR1 and CDR2: MNHEY and SMNVEV (reference sequence). CDR3 coding DNA: TGTGCCAGCAGTTTATCTGCCGGGGTTGCCTACGAGCAGTACTTC. It yields the protein CASSLSAGVAYEQYF.

This chain uses TRBV27 with TRBJ2-5; no clear D gene. Germline V CDR1 and CDR2: MNHEY, SMNVEV (reference sequence). V was clipped by 8 bases and J by 2 bases, with 15 bases between them. The CDR3 is made up of 14 amino acids. DNA for the CDR3: TGTGCCAGCGGGCCAGCGTCGATACAAGAGACCCAGTACTTC. This codes for CASGPASIQETQYF.

This chain uses TRBV9 with TRBJ2-7; no clear D gene. Trimming stripped 1 base from V and 6 bases from J, with 11 bases between. The CDR3 is 13 amino acids. Looked up from germline, CDR1 is SGDLS and CDR2 is YYNGEE. The CDR3 is CASSVSSDSEQYF. CDR3 nucleotide sequence: TGTGCCAGCAGCGTAAGCTCCGACTCCGAGCAGTACTTC.

The chain has TRBV6-1 and TRBJ2-7; 12 bases are shared with TRBD2. V lost 7 bases, J lost 7 bases, and 8 bases stayed unmatched. CDR3 length: 14 amino acids. Germline CDR1 and CDR2: MNHNS and SASEGT. Written as DNA, the CDR3 is TGTGCCAGCAAAGGACTAGCGGGAACGAGTGAGCAGTACTTC. Protein: CASKGLAGTSEQYF.

V is TRBV7-6 and J is TRBJ2-2, with a tentative D call TRBD1 (5 bases). The CDR3 contains 15 residues. Germline V lookup: CDR1 SGHVS, CDR2 FNYEAQ. V was clipped by 5 bases and J by 4 bases, with 14 bases between them. CDR3 region: CASSLRGLVTGELFF. CDR3 nucleotide sequence: TGTGCCAGCAGCCTTAGGGGCTTAGTCACCGGGGAGCTGTTTTTT.

This chain links TRBV5-4 with TRBJ2-2; D gene uncertain. This CDR3 is 11 amino acids long. The V gene lost 5 bases and the J gene lost 2 bases, with 1 base spanning the gap. Germline V gene data show CDR1 as SGHNT and CDR2 as YYREEE (reference sequence). Here the CDR3 reads CASRNTGELFF. The DNA of the CDR3 is TGTGCCAGCAGAAACACCGGGGAGCTGTTTTTT.

This clone showed up just once. The chain employs TRBV27 and TRBJ2-1; 11 positions agree with TRBD2. Trimming took 1 base from V and 4 from J; bases not matched to a gene: 3. The CDR3 covers 16 residues. The germline V gene encodes CDR1 MNHEY and CDR2 SMNVEV (reference sequence). In nucleotides, the CDR3 is TGTGCCAGCAGTTTATGGACTAGCGGGTTATACAATGAGCAGTTCTTC. Translation gives CASSLWTSGLYNEQFF.

The V call is TRBV7-9, the J call TRBJ1-2; 8 bases match TRBD1. CDR1 SEHNR and CDR2 FQNEAQ come from the germline V gene (reference sequence). The CDR3 totals 14 residues. Losses at the gene ends were 5 bases for V and 8 bases for J; bases not matched to a gene: 10. As DNA, the CDR3 is TGTGCCAGCAGCGTTCCCCAGGGGGCGGGGGGCTACACCTTC. It encodes CASSVPQGAGGYTF.